This is a list of T cell receptor beta chains from one sample in a study of cytomegalovirus exposure and HLA in healthy donors. Profiling relied on immunoSEQ multiplex PCR, and the TCRdb table lists in-frame clones only, not all of them. The sample records around 190,000 clones, around 77% being singletons. Source material: PBMCs. These receptors all come from a man aged 25-40 years in good health and CMV-seronegative. Both conserved end residues are part of each CDR3. The order of the fields is D gene, clone size, J gene, V gene, CDR3 DNA, CDR3 protein. D genes are given only for firm matches. Rows may omit the clone size; those that give it use once, few, many or a size class.

d_call: -
clone_size: once
j_call: TRBJ1-2
v_call: TRBV7-2
cdr3_nt: TGTGCCAGCAGCTTACGACAGTTTTCTAACTATGGCTACACCTTC
cdr3_aa: CASSLRQFSNYGYTF

d_call: -
clone_size: -
j_call: TRBJ2-3
v_call: TRBV5-4
cdr3_nt: TGTGCCAGCAGCCCGGACCAGGGGAGAGATACGCAGTATTTT
cdr3_aa: CASSPDQGRDTQYF

d_call: TRBD2
clone_size: -
j_call: TRBJ2-7
v_call: TRBV27
cdr3_nt: TGTGCCAGCAGTTTAATTTCTAGCGGGAGGGCCGGGGCGTACGAGCAGTACTTC
cdr3_aa: CASSLISSGRAGAYEQYF

d_call: TRBD2
clone_size: once
j_call: TRBJ2-7
v_call: TRBV28
cdr3_nt: TGTGCCAGCAGTGGGGTCGGGAGGGCCCACGAGCAGTACTTC
cdr3_aa: CASSGVGRAHEQYF

d_call: -
clone_size: -
j_call: TRBJ2-1
v_call: TRBV10-3
cdr3_nt: TGTGCCATCCGGCCAGAACAGGGATCCTACAATGAGCAGTTCTTC
cdr3_aa: CAIRPEQGSYNEQFF

d_call: -
clone_size: -
j_call: TRBJ2-1
v_call: TRBV5-1
cdr3_nt: TGCGCCAGCAGCTTGGTCGCGGGCACCTACAATGAGCAGTTCTTC
cdr3_aa: CASSLVAGTYNEQFF

d_call: TRBD1
clone_size: -
j_call: TRBJ2-3
v_call: TRBV4-1
cdr3_nt: TGCGCCAGCAGCCAAGGGGGACAGAGAAGCACAGATACGCAGTATTTT
cdr3_aa: CASSQGGQRSTDTQYF

d_call: -
clone_size: once
j_call: TRBJ2-7
v_call: TRBV4-1
cdr3_nt: TGCGCCAGCAGCAACTGGGGCGGGGCCGGGGAGCAGTACTTC
cdr3_aa: CASSNWGGAGEQYF

d_call: TRBD1
clone_size: few
j_call: TRBJ1-4
v_call: TRBV2
cdr3_nt: TGTGCCAGCAGTGAAGCACCGCCTGAGGGGGCGTCTCTTCGTGCAACTAATGAAAAACTGTTTTTT
cdr3_aa: CASSEAPPEGASLRATNEKLFF

d_call: TRBD2
clone_size: -
j_call: TRBJ2-3
v_call: TRBV2
cdr3_nt: TGTGCCAGCAGTGACCTAGCGGGGTTCGCGGATACGCAGTATTTT
cdr3_aa: CASSDLAGFADTQYF

d_call: TRBD2
clone_size: -
j_call: TRBJ2-7
v_call: TRBV9
cdr3_nt: TGTGCCAGCAGCGTAGGGCTAGCGGGATACAACGAGCAGTACTTC
cdr3_aa: CASSVGLAGYNEQYF

d_call: -
clone_size: once
j_call: TRBJ1-2
v_call: TRBV9
cdr3_nt: TGTGCCAGCAGCGCGGGTAATGACTATGGCTACACCTTC
cdr3_aa: CASSAGNDYGYTF

d_call: -
clone_size: -
j_call: TRBJ2-5
v_call: TRBV20-1
cdr3_nt: TGCAGTGCAAACACGGAGACCCAGTACTTC
cdr3_aa: CSANTETQYF

d_call: -
clone_size: -
j_call: TRBJ1-6
v_call: TRBV9
cdr3_nt: TGTGCCAGCAGTTCGCGGGATTCACCCCTCCACTTT
cdr3_aa: CASSSRDSPLHF

d_call: -
clone_size: few
j_call: TRBJ1-2
v_call: TRBV6-1
cdr3_nt: TGTGCCAGCCGGTCCACGAACTATGGCTACACCTTC
cdr3_aa: CASRSTNYGYTF

d_call: -
clone_size: -
j_call: TRBJ2-5
v_call: TRBV29-1
cdr3_nt: TGCAGCGTTGGAGCAGGCTCAAGCGGGGAGACCCAGTACTTC
cdr3_aa: CSVGAGSSGETQYF

d_call: TRBD1
clone_size: -
j_call: TRBJ1-1
v_call: TRBV5-1
cdr3_nt: TGCGCCAGCAGCTGGCAGGGGGCGCCGAACACTGAAGCTTTCTTT
cdr3_aa: CASSWQGAPNTEAFF

d_call: TRBD2
clone_size: -
j_call: TRBJ2-1
v_call: TRBV10-3
cdr3_nt: TGTGCCATCAGTGGGTGGGGCGAGACTAGCGGGATGTACAATGAGCAGTTCTTC
cdr3_aa: CAISGWGETSGMYNEQFF

d_call: -
clone_size: -
j_call: TRBJ1-2
v_call: TRBV18
cdr3_nt: TGTGCCAGCTCACCGGGTCAGGGGTCCTACTATGGCTACACCTTC
cdr3_aa: CASSPGQGSYYGYTF

d_call: TRBD1
clone_size: -
j_call: TRBJ1-1
v_call: TRBV15
cdr3_nt: TGTGCCACCAGCAGGTCAACAGGGGCTTTCACTGAAGCTTTCTTT
cdr3_aa: CATSRSTGAFTEAFF

d_call: -
clone_size: -
j_call: TRBJ2-1
v_call: TRBV19
cdr3_nt: TGTGCCAGTAGTGTCGGGAGCTCCTACAATGAGCAGTTCTTC
cdr3_aa: CASSVGSSYNEQFF

d_call: -
clone_size: -
j_call: TRBJ1-1
v_call: TRBV9
cdr3_nt: TGTGCCAGCAGCGCCCACAGGGACACTGAAGCTTTCTTT
cdr3_aa: CASSAHRDTEAFF

d_call: TRBD2
clone_size: once
j_call: TRBJ2-7
v_call: TRBV30
cdr3_nt: TGTGCCTGGAGTGTACGGTTACTAGCGGGAGGCGAGCAGTACTTC
cdr3_aa: CAWSVRLLAGGEQYF

d_call: -
clone_size: -
j_call: TRBJ1-2
v_call: TRBV27
cdr3_nt: TGTGCCAGCAGTTTTGCCTCAGGTTCCTTGTTGAACTATGGCTACACCTTC
cdr3_aa: CASSFASGSLLNYGYTF

d_call: -
clone_size: -
j_call: TRBJ1-5
v_call: TRBV19
cdr3_nt: TGTGCCAGTAGTACCCCACAAGCGAATCAGCCCCAGCATTTT
cdr3_aa: CASSTPQANQPQHF

d_call: TRBD1
clone_size: -
j_call: TRBJ2-7
v_call: TRBV6-5
cdr3_nt: TGTGCCAGCAGTTCAGCCGGGACAGGCGGCCACGAGCAGTACTTC
cdr3_aa: CASSSAGTGGHEQYF

d_call: -
clone_size: -
j_call: TRBJ2-5
v_call: TRBV27
cdr3_nt: TGTGCCAGCATAAGAGAGCGAAAAGGGGTGCGGGAGACCCAGTACTTC
cdr3_aa: CASIRERKGVRETQYF

d_call: TRBD1
clone_size: -
j_call: TRBJ2-6
v_call: TRBV29-1
cdr3_nt: TGCAGCGTTGAAACAGGGGTAACTGGGGCCAACGTCCTGACTTTC
cdr3_aa: CSVETGVTGANVLTF

d_call: TRBD1
clone_size: -
j_call: TRBJ1-6
v_call: TRBV5-1
cdr3_nt: TGCGCCAGCAGCTCGGACCCAGGGGGTAATTCACCCCTCCACTTT
cdr3_aa: CASSSDPGGNSPLHF